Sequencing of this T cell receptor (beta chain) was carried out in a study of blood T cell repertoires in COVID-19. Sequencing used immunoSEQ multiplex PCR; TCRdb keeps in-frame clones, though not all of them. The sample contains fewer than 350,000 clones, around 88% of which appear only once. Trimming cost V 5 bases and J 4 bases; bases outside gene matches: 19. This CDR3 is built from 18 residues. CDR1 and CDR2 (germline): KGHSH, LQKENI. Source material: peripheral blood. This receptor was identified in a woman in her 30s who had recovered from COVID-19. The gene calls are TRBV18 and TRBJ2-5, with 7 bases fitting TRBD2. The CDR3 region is CASSDVKAGRPGAETQYF. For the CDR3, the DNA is TGTGCCAGCTCAGATGTTAAAGCGGGGCGACCGGGTGCAGAGACCCAGTACTTC.